The 19 T cell receptor beta chains given below trace back to one sample, sequenced in a study of OX40 agonist ivuxolimab in advanced cancers. Clones were read by immunoSEQ multiplex PCR, and TCRdb kept only the in-frame ones, dropping some. The sample has tens of thousands of clones, about four fifths seen once; the top ten hold around an eighth. Specimen: CD4+ or CD8+ T cells sorted from blood, collected in a trial of the OX40 agonist ivuxolimab. The receptors shown here come from an adult with an advanced solid tumor such as melanoma, head and neck, liver or kidney cancer.

The gene calls are TRBV21-1 and TRBJ1-5; the table names TRBD1, a call not compared with the DNA. TRBV21-1 is deemed a pseudogene. This CDR3 has 16 amino acids. CDR3 bases: TGTGCCAGCGAAATAGGGGATAGGGTGAGCAATCAGCCCCAGCATTTT. Translation: CASEIGDRVSNQPQHF.

The chain joins TRBV19 to TRBJ1-6; no firm D call. The ends were cut back, 5 bases at V and 1 base at J, with 9 bases in the middle. The CDR3 has 15 residues. Germline loops: CDR1 LNHDA, CDR2 SQIVND (reference sequence). CDR3 nucleotide sequence: TGTGCCAGTAGTGATCGGGTGTCCTATAATTCACCCCTCCACTTT. It encodes CASSDRVSYNSPLHF. Supplemented by reference TRBV19 and TRBJ1-6, the full variable domain reads DGGITQSPKYLFRKEGQNVTLSCEQNLNHDAMYWYRQDPGQGLRLIYYSQIVNDFQKGDIAEGYSVSREKKESFPLTVTSAQKNPTAFYLCASSDRVSYNSPLHFGNGTRLTVT.

The chain carries TRBV2 and TRBJ2-2; tentative D call: TRBD1 (5 bases). CDR1 is SNHLY and CDR2 is FYNNEI in the germline V gene. Trimming took off 3 bases at V and 7 bases at J, with 12 bases between the two ends. There are 14 residues in the CDR3. The CDR3 region is CASSEVIQGGELFF. CDR3 nucleotides: TGTGCCAGCAGTGAGGTTATTCAGGGCGGGGAGCTGTTTTTT.

V usage is TRBV29-1 and J usage is TRBJ2-1; TRBD1 agrees at 7 bases. The CDR3 is 14 residues long. Per the germline V gene, CDR1 is SQVTM and CDR2 is ANQGSEA. The ends lost 4 bases at V and 7 bases at J; junction bases unmatched: 10. DNA for the CDR3: TGCAGCGTTGCGCCAGGGGGTCTGAGGAATGAGCAGTTCTTC. It specifies CSVAPGGLRNEQFF.

The V and J genes are TRBV5-5 and TRBJ1-1; TRBD1 agrees at 8 bases. This CDR3 region has 15 residues. Germline CDR1 reads SGHKS; CDR2 reads YYEKEE (reference sequence). J gave up 4 bases and V 1 base, and 6 bases lay outside the gene matches. The CDR3 DNA is TGTGCCAGCAGCTTGCTTGGGCAGGGGGCCACTGAAGCTTTCTTT. Translated, it gives CASSLLGQGATEAFF.

This chain connects TRBV7-2 to TRBJ2-1; D perhaps matches TRBD2 (6 bases). V lost 5 bases and J lost 0, with 11 bases in between. CDR1 and CDR2 (germline): SGHTA, FQGNSA. The CDR3 spans 15 residues. CDR3: CASSNSGSSYNEQFF. In DNA, the CDR3 is TGTGCCAGCAGCAATAGCGGTAGCTCCTACAATGAGCAGTTCTTC.

The chain recombines TRBV18 with TRBJ2-7; a possible D gene is TRBD2 (6 bases). Germline V gene lookup returns CDR1 KGHSH and CDR2 LQKENI. The CDR3 is made up of 13 amino acids. V gave up 4 bases and J gave up 5 bases, with 12 bases separating them. This chain's CDR3 is CASSRLDGDEQYF. The CDR3 nucleotides are TGTGCCAGCTCACGACTAGACGGGGACGAGCAGTACTTC.

The V call is TRBV25-1, the J call TRBJ1-4, with D possibly matching TRBD1 (5 bases). Germline V gives CDR1 MGHDK, CDR2 SYGVNS. V dropped 6 bases and J dropped 5 bases, with 7 bases sitting between them. The CDR3 totals 12 residues. The CDR3 nucleotides are TGTGCCAGCAGAAGACAGAATGAAAAACTGTTTTTT. Amino acid sequence: CASRRQNEKLFF.

V is TRBV5-1 and J is TRBJ2-1, with 12 bases aligning to TRBD2. V shed 0 bases, J shed 6 bases, and the junction held 7 bases outside the gene matches. The CDR3 spans 17 residues. Germline-derived CDR1 and CDR2 are SGHRS and YFSETQ. CDR3 region: CASSLVLAGGSPNEQFF. CDR3 coding DNA: TGCGCCAGCAGCTTGGTCCTAGCGGGAGGGTCCCCCAATGAGCAGTTCTTC.

V usage is TRBV19 and J usage is TRBJ2-3, with a tentative D call TRBD2 (6 bases). CDR1 LNHDA and CDR2 SQIVND come from the germline V gene (reference sequence). V was pared by 11 bases and J by 4 bases, with 16 bases between. The CDR3 extends over 13 amino acids. CDR3 in DNA: TGTGCCCATAAGACTAGATTGTCAGATACGCAGTATTTT. It encodes CAHKTRLSDTQYF. The entire variable domain, with the rest obtained from reference TRBV19 and TRBJ2-3, is as follows: DGGITQSPKYLFRKEGQNVTLSCEQNLNHDAMYWYRQDPGQGLRLIYYSQIVNDFQKGDIAEGYSVSREKKESFPLTVTSAQKNPTAFYLCAHKTRLSDTQYFGPGTRLTVL.

This sequence joins TRBV10-3 and TRBJ1-6; D unclear. V dropped 3 bases and J dropped 8 bases, with 11 bases sitting between them. Germline CDR1 is ENHRY and CDR2 is SYGVKD. This CDR3 is 14 amino acids long. The CDR3 loop is CAISELGEDSPLHF. DNA for the CDR3: TGTGCCATCAGTGAATTGGGCGAGGATTCACCCCTCCACTTT.

The chain uses TRBV18 and TRBJ1-5, with D perhaps matching TRBD1 (5 bases). Per germline, CDR1 KGHSH and CDR2 LQKENI. V was shortened by 3 bases and J by 1 base, with 10 bases between the two germline ends. The CDR3 loop spans 15 amino acids. CDR3 nucleotides: TGTGCCAGCTCACCCAGCGGGGCGAGCAATCAGCCCCAGCATTTT. Amino acids: CASSPSGASNQPQHF.

The chain links TRBV7-9 to TRBJ1-2, with a possible D match to TRBD1 (5 bases). CDR1 is SEHNR, CDR2 FQNEAQ, per germline (reference sequence). This CDR3 comprises 15 residues. V was trimmed by 1 base and J by 8 bases, leaving 17 bases between them. The CDR3 loop is CASSLVAQEASGYTF. Here the CDR3 DNA reads TGTGCCAGCAGCTTAGTTGCACAGGAAGCGAGCGGCTACACCTTC.

CDR3: CASSQWGVASPLHF. The CDR3 nucleotides are TGTGCCAGCAGCCAGTGGGGGGTGGCTTCACCCCTCCACTTT. The rearrangement uses TRBV14 and TRBJ1-6, with D possibly matching TRBD1 (5 bases). The germline V and J ends were trimmed by 3 bases and 9 bases, with 12 bases remaining between them. Germline V gene lookup returns CDR1 SGHDN and CDR2 FVKESK. CDR3 length equals 14 residues.

The chain employs TRBV5-1 and TRBJ2-3, with D unclear. From germline, CDR1 is SGHRS and CDR2 YFSETQ. The CDR3 extends over 14 amino acids. V gave up 3 bases and J gave up 2 bases, with 10 bases separating them. CDR3 region: CASSYTASTDTQYF. In nucleotides, the CDR3 is TGCGCCAGCAGCTATACAGCTTCCACAGATACGCAGTATTTT.

The chain recombines TRBV2 with TRBJ2-3; no reliable D call. The V end was cut by 5 bases, the J end by 4 bases, with 7 bases between. The CDR3 is 12 residues long. CDR1 and CDR2 (germline): SNHLY, FYNNEI. This CDR3 reads CASSPFPDTQYF. The CDR3 DNA reads as TGTGCCAGCAGTCCTTTCCCAGATACGCAGTATTTT. The full variable domain, completed using reference TRBV2 and TRBJ2-3, is EPEVTQTPSHQVTQMGQEVILRCVPISNHLYFYWYRQILGQKVEFLVSFYNNEISEKSEIFDDQFSVERPDGSNFTLKIRSTKLEDSAMYFCASSPFPDTQYFGPGTRLTVL.

V usage is TRBV10-3 and J usage is TRBJ2-3, with D hard to call. The V gene's germline CDR1 is ENHRY and CDR2 SYGVKD. The CDR3 has 12 amino acids. V was shortened by 6 bases and J by 4 bases, with 8 bases between the two germline ends. Written as DNA, the CDR3 is TGTGCCATCAGGGATGGGGCAGATACGCAGTATTTT. Protein product: CAIRDGADTQYF.

The chain joins TRBV6-5 to TRBJ2-7, with 7 bases matching TRBD2. The CDR3 runs 15 residues. The germline CDR1 and CDR2 sequences are MNHEY and SVGAGI. J lost 1 base, V lost 5 bases, and 8 bases had no gene match. DNA for the CDR3: TGTGCCAGCAGTCCCCAACTAGCGCTTTCCTACGAGCAGTACTTC. This gives the protein CASSPQLALSYEQYF.

This clone was recorded only once. In DNA form, the CDR3 reads TGTGCCAGCACCCGAGGAACTCTTACCACCGGGGAGCTGTTTTTT. Its translation: CASTRGTLTTGELFF. V is TRBV19 and J is TRBJ2-2; no reliable D call. Germline V lookup: CDR1 LNHDA, CDR2 SQIVND (reference sequence). This CDR3 comprises 15 residues. Trimming cost V 9 bases and J 4 bases, with 18 bases left between them.